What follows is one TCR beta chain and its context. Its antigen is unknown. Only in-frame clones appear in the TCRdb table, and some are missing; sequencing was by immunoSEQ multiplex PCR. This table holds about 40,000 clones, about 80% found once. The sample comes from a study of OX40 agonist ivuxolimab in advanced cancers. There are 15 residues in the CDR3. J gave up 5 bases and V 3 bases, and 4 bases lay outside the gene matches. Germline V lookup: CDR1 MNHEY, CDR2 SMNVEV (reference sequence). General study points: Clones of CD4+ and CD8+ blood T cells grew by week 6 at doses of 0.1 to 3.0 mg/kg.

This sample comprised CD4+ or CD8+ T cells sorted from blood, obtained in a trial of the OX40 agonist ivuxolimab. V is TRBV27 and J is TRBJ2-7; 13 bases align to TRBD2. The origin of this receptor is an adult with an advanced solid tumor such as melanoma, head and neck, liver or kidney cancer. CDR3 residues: CASSFPGLAGHEQYF. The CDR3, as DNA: TGTGCCAGCAGTTTCCCGGGACTAGCGGGACACGAGCAGTACTTC.